These 2 T cell receptor beta chains were sequenced from one sample in a study of shared T cell receptors in the human thymus (dated by TCRdb to the early 2020s). Library generation was performed with the immunoSEQ multiplex PCR assay. TCRdb limited this immuneACCESS table to in-frame rearrangements with V and J called. A share of clones is missing; checked studies link under half to unresolved V genes, and the rest is unexplained. For this sample the table gives a few hundred thousand clones, of which roughly 94% were detected only once. The ten largest make up roughly 0.02% of the sample. The specimen sequenced was thymocytes. These TCRs come from a human donor.

The chain recombines TRBV28 with TRBJ1-5, with TRBD1 identical over 7 bases. The CDR3 covers 15 residues. The V and J ends lost 5 bases and 6 bases, in that order; junction bases with no gene match: 10. The V gene's germline CDR1 is MDHEN and CDR2 SYDVKM. This CDR3 is CASSPDRVDGQPQHF. Written as DNA, the CDR3 is TGTGCCAGCAGTCCCGACAGGGTTGATGGTCAGCCCCAGCATTTT.

This chain joins TRBV6-4 and TRBJ2-2; D is unclear. The CDR3 consists of 15 residues. Germline V gene data show CDR1 as MRHNA and CDR2 as SNTAGT. V was trimmed by 3 bases and J by 1 base, leaving 9 bases between them. The CDR3 region is CASSEDSLNTGELFF. For the CDR3, the DNA is TGTGCCAGCAGTGAAGACTCCCTGAACACCGGGGAGCTGTTTTTT.